The clone carrying this T cell receptor beta chain was detected only once. Antigen: not known. The investigators amplified TCR beta CDR3 regions from RNA transcripts. A first-round RT-PCR of the TCR CDR3 used the HTBI primer set. TCRdb reprocessed the multiplex PCR reads with MiXCR, giving one entry per CDR3 protein. The repertoire consists of more than 300,000 distinct CDR3 sequences, with about 18% occurring once and the leading ten covering over 35%. Clinical symptoms, serum thyroxine and TRAb, thyroid ultrasound and orbital computed tomography were used for the diagnoses. The germline gives CDR1 ENHRY, CDR2 SYGVKD. CDR3 length: 15 amino acids. V lost 5 bases and J lost 0; bases outside the gene matches: 4. The sample comes from a study of T cells in Graves' hyperthyroidism and ophthalmopathy. Study findings and constraints: Model predictions of ophthalmopathy came a median roughly 6.4 months before onset.

The chain combines TRBV10-3 with TRBJ1-3; 7 nucleotides align to TRBD1. Sequencing used blood. The receptor comes from a man aged 18 to 35 with Graves' ophthalmopathy. The DNA of the CDR3 is TGTGCCATCAGTCCCGGGGACAGCTCTGGAAACACCATATATTTT. Its protein product is CAISPGDSSGNTIYF.